The rows below give T cell receptor beta chains drawn from one sample of a study of identical twins. TCRdb reprocessed the 5' RACE reads with MiXCR, giving one entry per CDR3 protein. The sample lists more than 1.5 million distinct CDR3 sequences; under 35% were seen once. The sample consisted of cord blood. These receptors were collected from a newborn girl in good health. The CDR3 runs from the conserved cysteine through the conserved F or W. D genes are given only for firm matches. Clone size, where shown, is once, few, many, or a class for clones that have expanded.

j_call d_call v_call clone_size cdr3_aa cdr3_nt
TRBJ1-5 NA TRBV7-2 NA CASSFSPGNQPQHF TGTGCCAGCAGCTTTAGTCCCGGCAATCAGCCCCAGCATTTT
TRBJ1-5 NA TRBV3-1 few CASSQGGFSNQPQHF TGTGCCAGCAGCCAGGGTGGGTTTAGCAATCAGCCCCAGCATTTT
TRBJ2-1 NA TRBV5-6 few CASSFFGPSYNEQFF TGTGCCAGCAGCTTTTTCGGGCCGTCCTACAATGAGCAGTTCTTC
TRBJ2-1 TRBD2 TRBV15 NA CATSRDSGTSPYNEQFF TGTGCCACCAGCAGAGATAGTGGGACTAGCCCCTACAATGAGCAGTTCTTC
TRBJ2-3 NA TRBV10-3 few CAISPTDTQYF TGTGCCATCAGTCCCACAGATACGCAGTATTTT
TRBJ2-7 TRBD2 TRBV4-1 NA CASSQRDTSGPTAYNEQYF TGCGCCAGCAGCCAACGAGACACTAGCGGACCGACTGCCTACAATGAGCAGTACTTC
TRBJ2-1 TRBD2 TRBV7-9 few CASSSVKGRGCYEQFF TGTGCCAGCAGCTCAGTCAAGGGGAGGGGTTGCTATGAGCAGTTCTTC
TRBJ2-3 NA TRBV7-2 NA CASSLVVLGTDTQYF TGTGCCAGCAGCTTAGTGGTACTAGGCACAGATACGCAGTATTTT
TRBJ1-2 NA TRBV5-1 few CASSLGWGARNYGYTF TGCGCCAGCAGCTTGGGATGGGGGGCCCGAAACTATGGCTACACCTTC
TRBJ2-1 TRBD2 TRBV10-3 NA CAISPAGASYNEQFF TGTGCCATCAGTCCAGCGGGAGCCTCCTACAATGAGCAGTTCTTC
TRBJ1-2 NA TRBV20-1 NA CRTIWGGPGGYTF TGCAGAACAATATGGGGTGGGCCGGGTGGCTACACCTTC
TRBJ2-7 NA TRBV12-3/TRBV12-4 many CASSLMEKHEQYF TGTGCCAGCAGTTTAATGGAGAAACACGAGCAGTACTTC
TRBJ1-5 TRBD1 TRBV30 NA CAWTEGAYSNQPQHF TGTGCCTGGACCGAGGGGGCCTATAGCAATCAGCCCCAGCATTTT
TRBJ2-5 NA TRBV6-1 few CATLGTQYF TGTGCCACCCTAGGGACCCAGTACTTC
TRBJ1-4 NA TRBV20-1 few CSARRGGKLFF TGCAGTGCTAGGCGGGGAGGAAAACTGTTTTTT
TRBJ1-2 NA TRBV21-1 NA CASSKGSDWGNGDYGYTF TGTGCCAGCAGCAAGGGATCGGATTGGGGGAACGGCGACTATGGCTACACCTTC
TRBJ2-7 NA TRBV4-2 few CASSPQGPGNEQYF TGTGCCAGCAGCCCGCAGGGGCCGGGCAACGAGCAGTACTTC
TRBJ2-3 NA TRBV12-5 many CASGRTTDTQYF TGTGCTAGTGGCCGGACAACAGATACGCAGTATTTT
TRBJ2-7 NA TRBV3-1 NA CASIQLTQGGEQYF TGTGCCAGCATCCAGTTGACCCAGGGTGGCGAGCAGTACTTC
TRBJ2-7 NA TRBV10-3 many CAISEPGRSYEQYF TGTGCCATCAGTGAACCGGGACGATCCTACGAGCAGTACTTC
TRBJ1-1 TRBD1 TRBV5-1 NA CASSGHRGAEAFF TGCGCCAGCAGCGGACACAGGGGCGCTGAAGCTTTCTTT
TRBJ2-1 TRBD2 TRBV27 once CVSSLTSGAYNEQFF TGTGTCAGCAGTTTAACTAGCGGGGCCTACAATGAGCAGTTCTTC